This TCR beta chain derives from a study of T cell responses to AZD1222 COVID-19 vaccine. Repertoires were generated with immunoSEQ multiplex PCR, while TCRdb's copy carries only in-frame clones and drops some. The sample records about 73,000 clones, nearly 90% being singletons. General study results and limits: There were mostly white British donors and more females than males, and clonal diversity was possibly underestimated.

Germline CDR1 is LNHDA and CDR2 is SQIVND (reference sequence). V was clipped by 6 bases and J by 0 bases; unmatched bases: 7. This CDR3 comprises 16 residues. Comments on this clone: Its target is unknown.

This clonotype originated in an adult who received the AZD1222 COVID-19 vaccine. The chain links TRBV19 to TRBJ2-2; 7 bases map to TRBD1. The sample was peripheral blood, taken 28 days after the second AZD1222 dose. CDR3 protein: CASSATTGTNTGELFF. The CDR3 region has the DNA TGTGCCAGTAGCGCTACGACAGGGACGAACACCGGGGAGCTGTTTTTT.